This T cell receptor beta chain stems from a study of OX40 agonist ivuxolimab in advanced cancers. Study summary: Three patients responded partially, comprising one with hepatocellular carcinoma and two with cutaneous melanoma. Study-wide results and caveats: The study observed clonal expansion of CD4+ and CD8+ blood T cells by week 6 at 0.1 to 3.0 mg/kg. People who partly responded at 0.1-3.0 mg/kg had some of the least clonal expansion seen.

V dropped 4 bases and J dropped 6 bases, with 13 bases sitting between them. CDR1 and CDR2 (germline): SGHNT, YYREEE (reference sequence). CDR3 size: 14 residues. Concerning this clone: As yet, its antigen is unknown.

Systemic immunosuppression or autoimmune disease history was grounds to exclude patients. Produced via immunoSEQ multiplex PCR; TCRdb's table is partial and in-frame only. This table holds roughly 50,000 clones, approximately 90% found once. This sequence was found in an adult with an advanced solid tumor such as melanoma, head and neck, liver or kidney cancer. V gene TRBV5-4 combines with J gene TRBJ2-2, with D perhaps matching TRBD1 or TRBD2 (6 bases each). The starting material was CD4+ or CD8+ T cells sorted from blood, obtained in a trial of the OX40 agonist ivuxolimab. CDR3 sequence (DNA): TGTGCCAGCAGCACCGGGGGCGACTCCGGGGAGCTGTTTTTT. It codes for CASSTGGDSGELFF.